What follows is one TCR beta chain and its context. The specificity of this receptor is unknown. No much larger clonotype is one base removed from it; base qualities were not supplied. The CDR3 spans 14 residues, from the cysteine through the phenylalanine. The entry retains the CDR3 DNA only, 42 bases that are in frame from base 1. As encoded in the germline V gene, CDR1 is KGHSH while CDR2 is LQKENI. V and J are truncated by 3 bases and 5 bases respectively, leaving an intervening sequence of 11 bases. Receptor libraries were prepared by multiplex PCR. Sequencing relied on an Illumina HiSeq 4000. TCR beta libraries were built with iRepertoire HTBI primers and Arm-PCR amplification of CDR3 regions. Before sequencing, the PCR products went through gel purification. The study's own analysis went as follows. Across samples, fewer than 70 TRBV and 15 or so TRBJ segments were identified and used for gene usage analysis of CDR3 amino acid clonotypes. Filtered high-quality paired reads were merged into contigs using COPE and FqMerger. Contigs were aligned with BLAST to IMGT TRBV, TRBD and TRBJ reference genes, and CDR3 was defined per IMGT. Any clonotype with a frequency above 0.1% was counted as a highly expanded clone. Shannon entropy served as the measure of repertoire diversity, while the Gini coefficient captured V-J evenness. A clonotype was considered public if more than one individual shared it. Using fastp trimming at Q25 and MiXCR clonotype assembly, TCRdb reanalyzed the public sequencing data and kept in-frame beta chains. CDR3 protein duplicates are merged, each entry listing the most common genes and DNA. The V and J calls shown here were made by TCRdb, not taken from the authors' results. This sample has about 540,000 distinct CDR3 sequences in its table, and approximately 12% of those were observed once. The ten largest clonotypes hold under 10% of the sample.

The source of the sample is a study of regulatory T cells in long-lasting Graves disease (dated by TCRdb to about 2021). Study-level background: Antithyroid drugs had been taken for less than 3 months by newly diagnosed Graves' disease patients. A total of around 35 samples underwent TCR sequencing: around 13 from persistent and some 20 from newly diagnosed Graves' disease patients. The study was registered as a clinical trial and conducted in China. Peripheral blood TCR sequencing and RNA sequencing compared persistent Graves' disease patients with newly diagnosed Graves' disease patients.

What the research found in general, with its limitations: More public clonotypes were shared among persistent patients (around 2,600) than among newly diagnosed patients (more than 900). Only the TCR beta chain was sequenced and analyzed. As a limitation, the authors acknowledged that the small sample size may reduce accuracy. Persistent Graves' disease patients showed lower TCR Shannon entropy and fewer highly expanded clones than newly diagnosed patients, suggesting clonal expansion. Peripheral blood alone was examined, since thyroid tissue, which constituted the primary lesion, could not be accessed. TRBV28, TRBJ1-2 and TRBJ2-5 were preferentially used in persistent disease, while TRBV20-1 and TRBJ2-1 were favored in newly diagnosed disease.

The time point label, as the study defines it: newly diagnosed GD, antithyroid drugs for less than 3 months. For both TCR sequencing and RNA sequencing, RNA was extracted from PBMCs in TRIzol. The diagnosis of Graves' disease was made according to American Thyroid Association guidelines. The patients came from an endocrinology department in Xi'an, China. From each patient, approximately 9 milliliters of peripheral blood was collected into an EDTA anticoagulant tube. Ficoll Paque Plus density gradient separation was used to isolate PBMCs, and no additional T cell sorting was done. An Agilent 2100 Bioanalyzer and agarose gel were used to assess RNA quality, and a NanoDrop 2000 was used to measure RNA concentration. These data also formed part of another study, on T cells in Graves' hyperthyroidism and ophthalmopathy. The second source states: A patient counted as having stable Graves' hyperthyroidism if no progression to ophthalmopathy occurred over 18 months of follow-up. Hyperthyroidism patients were aged 18 to 65 years and newly diagnosed, with disease duration of less than 2 months. Exclusion was applied to patients with uncontrolled infections, other autoimmune diseases, pregnancy or lactation. Diagnoses relied on clinical symptoms, serum thyroxine and TRAb, thyroid ultrasound and orbital computed tomography. A first-round RT-PCR of the TCR CDR3 used the HTBI primer set with the Qiagen OneStep RT-PCR kit. Most expanded thyroid clonotypes (frequency above 0.001) were also found in blood, which suggests that blood repertoires may mirror thyroid immune responses. In cross-validation, a model built on a 13 V-J signature told ophthalmopathy apart from stable hyperthyroidism with 87.88% sensitivity and roughly 83% specificity, and in testing the same model reached 80%/75%. In validation, the model predicted progression to ophthalmopathy a median of roughly 6.1 months before onset, with roughly 70% sensitivity and roughly 79% specificity. To identify TCR V-J signatures that set the groups apart, the researchers used a discovery cohort of more than 95 patients, made up of 40 to 45 with Graves' ophthalmopathy and 57 with stable Graves' hyperthyroidism. Prospective prediction of ophthalmopathy was tested in an independent validation cohort consisting of under 20 hyperthyroidism patients and 17 patients who later progressed to ophthalmopathy. The roughly 90 discovery patients were divided at random into training and test sets in a 7:3 ratio. In addition, the study compared T-cell repertoires in thyroid tissue and in blood from roughly 6 Graves' hyperthyroidism patients. Following sampling, methimazole starting at 30 mg daily was given to hyperthyroidism patients, and high-dose intravenous methylprednisolone was given to ophthalmopathy patients. A second multiplex PCR round built the libraries, followed by size selection and purification. Paired-end sequencing of the libraries was performed with 100 bp reads on an Illumina HiSeq2000. Raw data were processed with SOAPnuke, discarding reads with adapters, uncalled bases, mean Phred below 15, or no exact constant-primer or identifier match. High-quality paired reads were merged using COPE v1.2.5, and each unique nucleotide sequence was defined as a clonotype. Clonotypes were aligned to IMGT TRBV, TRBD and TRBJ reference segments using MiTCR v1.1. The analysis included only V-J combinations with a frequency above 0.0001, which together covered around 99% of the repertoires. A TCS score was defined as the ratio between F50 (clonal expansion) and ExV (chaos), using BLOSUM62-based TCRdist between CDR3 peptides within each V-J. Welch's t-statistics and random forest reduced 514 V-J features to some 14, which were used in a naive Bayes classifier (R e1071). No statistical method was used to set the sample size in advance, and investigators knew the group allocation. TCR Vbeta CDR3 sequencing of 135 peripheral blood samples (43 ophthalmopathy, about 75 hyperthyroidism and approximately 17 progressor patients) is reported in the paper.

This clonotype was sampled from a man aged 25 to 45 with Graves disease. Donor details come from another sample of the same person, matched by shared clones. The sequenced sample was peripheral blood mononuclear cells (PBMCs), obtained at new diagnosis, from a patient treated with antithyroid drugs. Here the chain combines TRBV18 and TRBJ2-1, with a tentative D gene TRBD1 over 5 matching bases. The sequence in DNA is TGTGCCAGCTCACCTCGACAGACAGACAATGAGCAGTTCTTC. This is translated as CASSPRQTDNEQFF. The reference TRBV18 and TRBJ2-1 proteins fill in what lies around the CDR3, so the full variable domain reads NAGVMQNPRHLVRRRGQEARLRCSPMKGHSHVYWYRQLPEEGLKFMVYLQKENIIDESGMPKERFSAEFPKEGPSILRIQQVVRGDSAAYFCASSPRQTDNEQFFGPGTRLTVL.